One and the same sample provided the 8 T cell receptor beta chains below, sequenced in a study of T cell responses to AZD1222 COVID-19 vaccine. Sequenced by immunoSEQ multiplex PCR; TCRdb stores in-frame clones only, minus some. The table shows some 95,000 clones, with roughly 85% occurring only once. Sequencing used peripheral blood, obtained on day 0 of AZD1222 vaccination. These receptors were obtained from an adult in good health.

This chain links TRBV19 with TRBJ1-1; 8 nucleotides agree with TRBD1. The CDR3 has 15 amino acids. In germline, CDR1 is LNHDA, CDR2 SQIVND (reference sequence). Trimming at V came to 7 bases and at J to 0 bases, leaving 7 bases not matched to a gene. The CDR3 here is CASTRQGSMNTEAFF. CDR3 nucleotide sequence: TGTGCCAGTACCCGACAGGGGTCAATGAACACTGAAGCTTTCTTT.

This clone was detected once. This chain connects TRBV9 to TRBJ2-5; 7 bases match TRBD1. The CDR3 is made up of 13 amino acids. Trimming took 7 bases from V and 2 from J; bases not matched to a gene: 5. CDR1 is SGDLS and CDR2 is YYNGEE in the germline V gene. DNA of the CDR3: TGTGCCAGCTCGGGACAGTTACAAGAGACCCAGTACTTC. This gives the protein CASSGQLQETQYF.

This rearrangement joins TRBV5-1 to TRBJ1-1, with 7 nucleotides matching TRBD1. The CDR3 runs 14 residues. Germline CDR1 and CDR2: SGHRS and YFSETQ. The ends lost 0 bases at V and 5 bases at J; junction bases unmatched: 4. The DNA of the CDR3 is TGCGCCAGCAGCTTGGGACAGGGTCCTACTGAAGCTTTCTTT. This encodes CASSLGQGPTEAFF.

The chain links TRBV5-6 to TRBJ2-5, with D hard to call. This CDR3 is built from 17 residues. V gave up 0 bases and J gave up 2 bases, with 17 bases separating them. Germline values: CDR1 SGHDT, CDR2 YYEEEE. CDR3 in amino acids: CASSLVPAEKPQETQYF. CDR3 sequence (DNA): TGTGCCAGCAGCTTGGTCCCGGCAGAAAAACCTCAAGAGACCCAGTACTTC.

The V and J genes are TRBV11-2 and TRBJ2-7, with 8 bases aligning to TRBD1. From germline, CDR1 is SGHAT and CDR2 FQNNGV. V lost 1 base to trimming and J lost 1 base; unmatched junction nucleotides: 6. This CDR3 has 16 residues. The CDR3 is CASSLGGRGLSYEQYF. The CDR3 bases are TGTGCCAGCAGCTTAGGAGGCAGGGGGCTTTCCTACGAGCAGTACTTC.

The chain uses TRBV5-1 and TRBJ1-1, with 11 bases fitting TRBD1. V lost 0 bases, J lost 5 bases, and 3 bases stayed unmatched. CDR3 length: 15 amino acids. Per the germline V gene, CDR1 is SGHRS and CDR2 is YFSETQ. The CDR3 sequence is CASSLGTGGGTEAFF. CDR3 in DNA: TGCGCCAGCAGCTTGGGGACAGGGGGCGGTACTGAAGCTTTCTTT.

V gene TRBV12-3 or TRBV12-4 combines with J gene TRBJ1-4, with 7 bases lining up with TRBD1. This CDR3 spans 11 amino acids. Germline trimming cut 5 bases from V and 10 bases from J; bases unmatched to any gene: 1. The CDR3 sequence: CASSQGGKLFF. CDR3 coding DNA: TGTGCCAGCAGTCAGGGGGGAAAACTGTTTTTT.

V and J are TRBV5-1 and TRBJ1-6, with D possibly matching TRBD1 (5 bases). CDR3 length equals 17 residues. The germline V gene has CDR1 SGHRS and CDR2 YFSETQ. V lost 3 bases and J 7 bases, leaving 20 bases between the germline ends. CDR3 amino acids: CASSWGLDTTLNSPLHF. In DNA, the CDR3 is TGCGCCAGCAGCTGGGGACTAGACACGACCTTAAATTCACCCCTCCACTTT. Combining the CDR3 with reference TRBV5-1 and TRBJ1-6 gives the whole variable domain KAGVTQTPRYLIKTRGQQVTLSCSPISGHRSVSWYQQTPGQGLQFLFEYFSETQRNKGNFPGRFSGRQFSNSRSEMNVSTLELGDSALYLCASSWGLDTTLNSPLHFGNGTRLTVT.